This T cell receptor beta chain was retrieved from a study of PD-1 blockade in mismatch repair-deficient tumors. The germline V gene encodes CDR1 LNHDA and CDR2 SQIVND (reference sequence). The V and J ends lost 6 bases and 0 bases respectively, with 7 bases between them. CDR3 length: 13 residues. Mismatch repair deficiency was confirmed in all patients, by PCR or immunohistochemistry. TCRs were sequenced from a few patients responding to pembrolizumab. Of note for this clone: Its target is not known.

Study outcomes and limitations: Rapid post-treatment expansion, then contraction, generally preceding radiologic response, marked tumor-resident clones.

Produced via immunoSEQ multiplex PCR; TCRdb's table is partial and in-frame only. This table holds around 100,000 clones, over 75% found once. The sequenced sample was peripheral blood, obtained about 33 weeks after starting pembrolizumab. The TCR was taken from an adult with mismatch repair-deficient cancer. The chain uses TRBV19 and TRBJ2-3; D remains ambiguous. CDR3 sequence (DNA): TGTGCCAGTAGCACCCCTAGCACAGATACGCAGTATTTT. As protein: CASSTPSTDTQYF.